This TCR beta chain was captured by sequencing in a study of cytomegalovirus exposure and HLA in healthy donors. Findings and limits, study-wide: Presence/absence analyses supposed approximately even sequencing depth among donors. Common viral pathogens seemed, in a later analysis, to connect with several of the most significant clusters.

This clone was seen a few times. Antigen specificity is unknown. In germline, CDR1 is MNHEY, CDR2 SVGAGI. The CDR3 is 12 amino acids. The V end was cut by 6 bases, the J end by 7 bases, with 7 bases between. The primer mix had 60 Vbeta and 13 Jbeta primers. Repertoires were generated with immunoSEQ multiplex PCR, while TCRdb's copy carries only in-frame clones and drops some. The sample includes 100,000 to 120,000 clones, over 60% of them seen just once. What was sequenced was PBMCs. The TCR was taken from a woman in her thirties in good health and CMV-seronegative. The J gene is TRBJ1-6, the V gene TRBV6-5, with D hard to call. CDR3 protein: CASRYLNSPLHF. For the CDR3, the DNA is TGTGCCAGCAGATATCTGAATTCACCCCTCCACTTT.